These T cell receptor beta chains were read from a single sample in a study of beta chain features in type 1 diabetes. Sequenced by immunoSEQ multiplex PCR; TCRdb stores in-frame clones only, minus some. The sample carries hundreds of thousands of clones, about 16% recorded once. The source material was naive CD4+ T cells from blood. The receptor source for this set is a man aged 18 to 30 in good health. Both conserved end residues are part of each CDR3. D genes are given only for firm matches. Not every row has a clone size; where given, it reads once, few, many or a size class.

clone_size,v_call,d_call,j_call,cdr3_nt,cdr3_aa
-,TRBV29-1,-,TRBJ2-7,TGCAGCGTTGAAGACGGGTCCTACGAGCAGTACTTC,CSVEDGSYEQYF
-,TRBV30,TRBD1,TRBJ2-1,TGTGCCTCGGACAGGGGGAACAGGAATGAGCAGTTCTTC,CASDRGNRNEQFF
few,TRBV7-2,TRBD2,TRBJ2-3,TGTGCCAGCAGCTATGGACTAGCGGGCCCAGGGACAGATACGCAGTATTTT,CASSYGLAGPGTDTQYF
-,TRBV29-1,TRBD2,TRBJ2-2,TGCAGCGTTATAAAGGGACTAGCGGGAGCCGGGGAGCTGTTTTTT,CSVIKGLAGAGELFF
-,TRBV19,TRBD1,TRBJ1-1,TGTGCCAGTAGGGGACAGATGAACACTGAAGCTTTCTTT,CASRGQMNTEAFF
-,TRBV7-3,TRBD1,TRBJ2-1,TGTGCCAGCAGCCCCAGCGGGACAGGGTACAATGAGCAGTTCTTC,CASSPSGTGYNEQFF
few,TRBV18,-,TRBJ2-7,TGTGCCAGCTCACCAATGGGGAGCTACGAGCAGTACTTC,CASSPMGSYEQYF
-,TRBV5-1,-,TRBJ1-1,TGCGCCAGCCAAGACACTTCGAACACTGAAGCTTTCTTT,CASQDTSNTEAFF
few,TRBV9,TRBD1,TRBJ1-2,TGTGCCAGCAGCGTTTCCGGGACAGGGGGCGCTAGGGGCTACACCTTC,CASSVSGTGGARGYTF
-,TRBV9,-,TRBJ2-1,TGTGCCAGCAGCGTAGTCGGCCGGGGGTCCTACAATGAGCAGTTCTTC,CASSVVGRGSYNEQFF
few,TRBV18,-,TRBJ1-2,TGTGCCAGCTCACCAGCTCAAGGGTTTGGCTACACCTTC,CASSPAQGFGYTF
-,TRBV11-3,-,TRBJ1-1,TGTGCCAGCAGCTTAGGTGGTGAAGCTTTCTTT,CASSLGGEAFF
few,TRBV2,TRBD1,TRBJ2-7,TGTGCCAGCCTGCCCGGGACAGCCTACGAGCAGTACTTC,CASLPGTAYEQYF
-,TRBV10-3,-,TRBJ2-6,TGTGCCATCAGATCGGTCCTTGGGGGTGGGGCCAACGTCCTGACTTTC,CAIRSVLGGGANVLTF
few,TRBV14,-,TRBJ2-2,TGTGCCAGCAGCCTCACCGGGGAGCTGTTTTTT,CASSLTGELFF
few,TRBV5-1,TRBD1,TRBJ2-3,TGCGCCAGCAGCTTGAACAGGGGCGATAAAGATACGCAGTATTTT,CASSLNRGDKDTQYF
few,TRBV7-2,TRBD1,TRBJ1-2,TGTGCCAGCAGCTTATCGCGCGGGACAGGGACTAACTATGGCTACACCTTC,CASSLSRGTGTNYGYTF
-,TRBV14,-,TRBJ2-3,TGTGCCAGCAGCCAAGTCCGGCCCCTAGTCACAGATACGCAGTATTTT,CASSQVRPLVTDTQYF
-,TRBV7-9,-,TRBJ1-1,TGTGCCAGCAGCTTAGACAGGGTCCCTATGAACACTGAAGCTTTCTTT,CASSLDRVPMNTEAFF
-,TRBV11-3,-,TRBJ2-1,TGTGCCAGCAGCCCCAAGGGGACCCCCAATGAGCAGTTCTTC,CASSPKGTPNEQFF
-,TRBV12-5,-,TRBJ2-2,TGTGCTAGTGGTTTGTCCGGGGAGCTGTTTTTT,CASGLSGELFF
few,TRBV18,TRBD1,TRBJ2-1,TGTGCCAGCTCACAGAGTCAGGGGGCTCAGGGTGAGCAGTTCTTC,CASSQSQGAQGEQFF
few,TRBV10-3,TRBD1,TRBJ1-2,TGTGCCATTGGACCCGGGACAGAATTATTGTATGGCTACACCTTC,CAIGPGTELLYGYTF
-,TRBV12-5,-,TRBJ2-3,TGTGCTAGTGGTTTGGTACTTGGGAGAACAGATACGCAGTATTTT,CASGLVLGRTDTQYF
few,TRBV9,TRBD1,TRBJ2-1,TGTGCCAGCAGCGTGGGGACAGAAGCTGAGCAGTTCTTC,CASSVGTEAEQFF
-,TRBV25-1,-,TRBJ2-4,TGTGCCAGCAGTGAAGGGACCCCCTACAAAAACATTCAGTACTTC,CASSEGTPYKNIQYF
-,TRBV18,TRBD1,TRBJ2-7,TGTGCCAGCCACAGCGGGACAGGGGGCCACGAGCAGTACTTC,CASHSGTGGHEQYF
few,TRBV29-1,-,TRBJ2-3,TGCAGCGTAGGACAGCGAACAGATACGCAGTATTTT,CSVGQRTDTQYF